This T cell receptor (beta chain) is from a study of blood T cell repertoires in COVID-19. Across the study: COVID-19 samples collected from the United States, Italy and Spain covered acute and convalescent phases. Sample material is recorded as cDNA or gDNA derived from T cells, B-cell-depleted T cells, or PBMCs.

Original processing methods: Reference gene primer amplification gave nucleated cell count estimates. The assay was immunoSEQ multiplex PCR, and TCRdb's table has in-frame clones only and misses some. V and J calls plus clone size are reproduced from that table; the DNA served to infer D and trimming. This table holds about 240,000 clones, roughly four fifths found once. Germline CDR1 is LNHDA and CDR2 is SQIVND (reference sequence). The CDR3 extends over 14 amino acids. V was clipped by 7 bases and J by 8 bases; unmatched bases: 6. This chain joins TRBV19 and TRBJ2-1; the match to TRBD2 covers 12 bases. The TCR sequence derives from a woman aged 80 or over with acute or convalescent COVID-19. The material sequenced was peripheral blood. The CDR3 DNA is TGTGCCAGTAACCTAGCGGGGGGGCTCGATGAGCAGTTCTTC. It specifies CASNLAGGLDEQFF.